Following are 10 T cell receptor beta chains from one sample sequenced in a study of blood T cell repertoires in COVID-19. Some clones are missing from TCRdb's copy, which holds only in-frame ones; the method was immunoSEQ multiplex PCR. Seen here are 300,000 to 400,000 clones, about nine tenths observed once, and the top ten hold around 8.9%. Sequenced sample: peripheral blood. These receptors came from a man younger than 40 with COVID-19, enrolled during active disease.

The genes are TRBV27 and TRBJ2-3, with 11 bases fitting TRBD1. The CDR3 sequence is 14 residues long. Germline lookup yields CDR1 MNHEY and CDR2 SMNVEV (reference sequence). Trimming at V came to 10 bases and at J to 2 bases, leaving 5 bases not matched to a gene. CDR3 loop: CAIADRGPTDTQYF. In DNA, the CDR3 is TGTGCCATAGCGGACAGGGGGCCCACAGATACGCAGTATTTT.

This clone was observed a handful of times. Within the sample, other DNA sequences also encode this same CDR3. The chain employs TRBV18 and TRBJ1-5, with a tentative D call TRBD1 (6 bases). The CDR3 spans 13 residues. V dropped 3 bases and J dropped 4 bases, with 7 bases sitting between them. Germline lookup yields CDR1 KGHSH and CDR2 LQKENI. The CDR3 DNA follows: TGTGCCAGCTCACCGGACAGAAATCAGCCCCAGCATTTT. Protein: CASSPDRNQPQHF.

V usage is TRBV10-3 and J usage is TRBJ2-7; the match to TRBD1 covers 9 bases. The V segment lost 2 bases and the J segment 3 bases; nucleotides outside the gene matches: 2. There are 14 residues in the CDR3. In germline, CDR1 is ENHRY, CDR2 SYGVKD. DNA of the CDR3: TGTGCCATCAGTGAGAAGGGACAGGGCTACGAGCAGTACTTC. Translation: CAISEKGQGYEQYF.

The rearrangement links TRBV4-3 to TRBJ2-1; weak D call: TRBD1 (6 bases). Germline V gene data show CDR1 as LGHNA and CDR2 as YSLEER. There are 16 residues in the CDR3. Trimming left V 5 bases short and J 3 bases short, with 17 bases between. CDR3 nucleotides: TGCGCCAGCAGCGAATTAAACAGGGATGACTACAATGAGCAGTTCTTC. Translating gives CASSELNRDDYNEQFF.

In this sample, this clone turned up once. J is TRBJ2-7 and V is TRBV6-5; 7 bases are a match to TRBD1. After removal of 11 bases from V and 0 bases from J, the junction contained 10 bases not matched to a gene. In germline, CDR1 is MNHEY, CDR2 SVGAGI. The CDR3 loop spans 14 amino acids. The CDR3 region is CAGHPTGNSYEQYF. CDR3 bases: TGTGCCGGGCACCCGACAGGGAACTCCTACGAGCAGTACTTC.

This clone was recorded a few times. V usage is TRBV10-3 and J usage is TRBJ1-5; 7 nucleotides line up with TRBD1. V trimming: 5 bases; J trimming: 3 bases; junction bases outside the gene matches: 7. Germline V gene lookup returns CDR1 ENHRY and CDR2 SYGVKD. CDR3 length: 15 residues. The CDR3 protein is CAISSSDRDNQPQHF. CDR3 coding DNA: TGTGCCATCAGTTCCTCAGACAGGGACAATCAGCCCCAGCATTTT.

The count of this clone is one. V usage is TRBV5-1 and J usage is TRBJ1-1; TRBD1 aligns across 10 bases. The CDR3 totals 16 residues. Germline V lookup: CDR1 SGHRS, CDR2 YFSETQ. Trimming took 2 bases from V and 4 from J; bases not matched to a gene: 8. The CDR3 DNA sequence: TGCGCCAGCAGCTTATCATGGACAGGGGGTGGCACTGAAGCTTTCTTT. This encodes CASSLSWTGGGTEAFF.

The V and J genes are TRBV4-2 and TRBJ1-4; 8 bases map to TRBD1. The CDR3 has 16 residues. Germline V gives CDR1 LGHNA, CDR2 YNFKEQ. Germline trimming cut 0 bases from V and 5 bases from J; bases unmatched to any gene: 5. CDR3 nucleotide sequence: TGTGCCAGCAGCCAAGATCCCAGGGGGCAGAATGAAAAACTGTTTTTT. Its protein product is CASSQDPRGQNEKLFF.

The chain uses TRBV28 and TRBJ1-4, with TRBD1 matching over 8 bases. Germline values: CDR1 MDHEN, CDR2 SYDVKM. The CDR3 is made up of 15 amino acids. Trimming removed 8 bases from V and 0 bases from J; junction bases left unmatched: 5. The CDR3 nucleotides read TGTGCCAGCCTCAGGGGGCTTTCAACTAATGAAAAACTGTTTTTT. Translation: CASLRGLSTNEKLFF.

This chain uses TRBV5-4 with TRBJ2-3; D is possibly TRBD2 (7 bases). Germline-derived CDR1 and CDR2 are SGHNT and YYREEE (reference sequence). V lost 3 bases and J lost 4, with 18 bases in between. The CDR3 has 16 residues. The CDR3 coding sequence is TGTGCCAGCAGCTCGCGGGGGCGCTGGATGGCAGATACGCAGTATTTT. Encoded protein: CASSSRGRWMADTQYF.